These 28 T cell receptor beta chains came from one sample sequenced in a study of OX40 agonist ivuxolimab in advanced cancers. The protocol was immunoSEQ multiplex PCR, while the TCRdb copy is restricted to in-frame clones and leaves out a portion. The sample lists fewer than 140,000 clones; about nine tenths were seen once. The material sequenced was CD4+ or CD8+ T cells sorted from blood, taken in a trial of the OX40 agonist ivuxolimab. The receptor source for this set is an adult with an advanced solid tumor such as melanoma, head and neck, liver or kidney cancer.

V and J are TRBV6-5 and TRBJ2-7; the D gene is possibly TRBD2 (5 bases). The V gene lost 0 bases and the J gene lost 3 bases, with 9 bases spanning the gap. Germline CDR1 reads MNHEY; CDR2 reads SVGAGI. The CDR3 extends over 14 amino acids. Here the CDR3 reads CASSYSLARYEQYF. The DNA of the CDR3 is TGTGCCAGCAGTTACTCGTTAGCGCGCTACGAGCAGTACTTC.

V usage is TRBV7-9 and J usage is TRBJ2-1; perhaps D is TRBD1 or TRBD2 (6 bases each). This CDR3 has 15 residues. The germline gives CDR1 SEHNR, CDR2 FQNEAQ (reference sequence). V shed 5 bases and J shed 7 bases, with 18 bases lying between them. The CDR3 nucleotides read TGTGCCAGCAGCCTAGGGGGGCCGCGCGGGAATGAGCAGTTCTTC. This codes for CASSLGGPRGNEQFF.

V usage is TRBV15 and J usage is TRBJ2-3; unclear D gene. V lost 0 bases and J lost 6, with 4 bases in between. The CDR3 loop spans 12 amino acids. In germline, CDR1 is LNHNV, CDR2 YYDKDF (reference sequence). CDR3 coding DNA: TGTGCCACCAGCAGAGATCTTGATACGCAGTATTTT. It encodes CATSRDLDTQYF.

The CDR3 DNA sequence: TGTGCCAGCTCTACAGGGGCTGGAGGCACTGAAGCTTTCTTT. Its protein product is CASSTGAGGTEAFF. V gene TRBV6-5 combines with J gene TRBJ1-1, with 7 bases fitting TRBD1. The germline V gene encodes CDR1 MNHEY and CDR2 SVGAGI. Trimming removed 8 bases from V and 4 bases from J; junction bases left unmatched: 10. There are 14 residues in the CDR3.

The rearrangement joins TRBV7-8 to TRBJ2-2, with 11 nucleotides matching TRBD1. After removal of 3 bases from V and 4 bases from J, the junction contained 4 bases not matched to a gene. Germline V gives CDR1 SGHVS, CDR2 FQNEAQ. The CDR3 length is 16 residues. The CDR3 sequence: CASSFTGTGGTGELFF. CDR3 DNA sequence: TGTGCCAGCAGCTTCACCGGGACAGGGGGCACCGGGGAGCTGTTTTTT.

CDR3 in amino acids: CASNLAQAGNTIYF. CDR3 in DNA: TGTGCCAGCAATCTTGCCCAGGCTGGAAACACCATATATTTT. This chain joins TRBV6-1 and TRBJ1-3; D unclear. CDR1 is MNHNS, CDR2 SASEGT, per germline. The CDR3 contains 14 residues. The V end lost 7 bases, the J end lost 2 bases, and 12 bases lay between the germline ends.

This chain connects TRBV2 to TRBJ2-2, with D tentatively TRBD1 (6 bases). V lost 5 bases and J lost 5, with 12 bases in between. The CDR3 loop spans 14 amino acids. The germline CDR1 and CDR2 sequences are SNHLY and FYNNEI. The CDR3 coding sequence is TGTGCCAGCAGTCCCGGACAGTTTACCGGGGAGCTGTTTTTT. It encodes CASSPGQFTGELFF.

The chain carries TRBV28 and TRBJ1-5; D might be TRBD1 (5 bases). V was trimmed by 8 bases and J by 0 bases, leaving 11 bases between them. Germline values: CDR1 MDHEN, CDR2 SYDVKM. The length of the CDR3 is 14 residues. CDR3 nucleotide sequence: TGTGCCAGCGGGCGGGGGGATAGCAATCAGCCCCAGCATTTT. Residues: CASGRGDSNQPQHF.

V is TRBV30 and J is TRBJ1-3; no clear D gene. This CDR3 contains 14 residues. Germline V gene sequence: CDR1 GTSNPN, CDR2 SVGIG (reference sequence). Trimming took off 0 bases at V and 2 bases at J, with 8 bases between the two ends. The CDR3 nucleotides read TGTGCCTGGAGTGTACGTGGACCTGGAAACACCATATATTTT. It is translated as CAWSVRGPGNTIYF.

This clone turned up a few times. The chain has TRBV2 and TRBJ1-1, with D unresolved. The CDR3 is 13 amino acids. Trimming pared 5 bases from V and 3 bases from J, leaving 10 bases between. Germline CDR1 is SNHLY and CDR2 is FYNNEI. DNA for the CDR3: TGTGCCAGCAGTAATACGGGATACACTGAAGCTTTCTTT. This codes for CASSNTGYTEAFF.

A single count supports this clone. The genes are TRBV29-1 and TRBJ2-3; D not certain. Germline V gene sequence: CDR1 SQVTM, CDR2 ANQGSEA. V gave up 6 bases and J gave up 2 bases, with 12 bases separating them. The CDR3 loop spans 13 amino acids. CDR3 sequence reads: CSVTDAVTDTQYF. The CDR3 DNA follows: TGCAGCGTCACGGACGCGGTCACAGATACGCAGTATTTT.

V gene TRBV20-1 combines with J gene TRBJ2-1; perhaps TRBD1 as D (5 bases). Germline V gives CDR1 DFQATT, CDR2 SNEGSKA (reference sequence). The CDR3 has 11 amino acids. Trimming stripped 3 bases from V and 9 bases from J, with 9 bases between. DNA for the CDR3: TGCAGTGCTAGGGCCGACAGTGAGCAGTTCTTC. It codes for CSARADSEQFF.

The rearrangement links TRBV19 to TRBJ1-5; D not resolved. V was trimmed by 7 bases and J by 4 bases, leaving 11 bases between them. The length of the CDR3 is 13 residues. The germline gives CDR1 LNHDA, CDR2 SQIVND (reference sequence). Here the CDR3 reads CASTRSGNQPQHF. The CDR3 nucleotides read TGTGCCAGTACCCGGTCGGGTAATCAGCCCCAGCATTTT. Complete variable domain (other parts from reference TRBV19 and TRBJ1-5): DGGITQSPKYLFRKEGQNVTLSCEQNLNHDAMYWYRQDPGQGLRLIYYSQIVNDFQKGDIAEGYSVSREKKESFPLTVTSAQKNPTAFYLCASTRSGNQPQHFGDGTRLSIL.

The genes are TRBV5-1 and TRBJ2-2; TRBD1 aligns across 8 bases. This CDR3 has 16 residues. With 3 bases clipped from V and 2 bases from J, the junction kept 6 bases outside the gene matches. Per the germline V gene, CDR1 is SGHRS and CDR2 is YFSETQ. For the CDR3, the DNA is TGCGCCAGCAGCTGGATACAGGGGGGAAACACCGGGGAGCTGTTTTTT. Translated, it gives CASSWIQGGNTGELFF.

The V call is TRBV5-6, the J call TRBJ2-5, with a possible D match to TRBD2 (6 bases). This CDR3 comprises 16 residues. CDR1 and CDR2 from the germline V gene are SGHDT and YYEEEE. The ends were cut back, 1 base at V and 0 bases at J, with 13 bases in the middle. The CDR3 region is CASSLLPGGDQETQYF. In nucleotides, the CDR3 is TGTGCCAGCAGCTTGTTACCGGGCGGGGACCAAGAGACCCAGTACTTC. The full variable domain, its missing parts supplied by reference TRBV5-6 and TRBJ2-5, is DAGVTQSPTHLIKTRGQQVTLRCSPKSGHDTVSWYQQALGQGPQFIFQYYEEEERQRGNFPDRFSGHQFPNYSSELNVNALLLGDSALYLCASSLLPGGDQETQYFGPGTRLLVL.

The DNA for the CDR3 is TGTGCCACTCGGGGCGGTAGAAGGGAACAAGAGACCCAGTACTTC. This translates into CATRGGRREQETQYF. The genes are TRBV19 and TRBJ2-5; the D call may be TRBD1 or TRBD2 (5 bases each). This CDR3 has 15 amino acids. Trimming removed 10 bases from V and 2 bases from J, with 20 bases in between. CDR1 and CDR2 (germline): LNHDA, SQIVND (reference sequence).

CDR3 sequence (DNA): TGTGCCAGCAGGCCTAGCCCGGGGCAAGAGACCCAGTACTTC. Protein: CASRPSPGQETQYF. V gene TRBV7-6 combines with J gene TRBJ2-5; TRBD2 might be the D (5 bases). V lost 6 bases and J 2 bases, leaving 13 bases between the germline ends. This CDR3 has 14 amino acids. Germline assignment: CDR1 SGHVS and CDR2 FNYEAQ.

This chain connects TRBV6-1 to TRBJ1-1; possible D gene TRBD1, 5 bases. The CDR3 loop spans 13 amino acids. Germline assignment: CDR1 MNHNS and CDR2 SASEGT. V was cut by 2 bases and J by 12 bases, with 16 bases left in between. CDR3 region: CASSESGGLRTFF. The CDR3 region has the DNA TGTGCCAGCAGTGAAAGTGGGGGGTTAAGGACTTTCTTT.

The CDR3 spells CASRDRGSSTDTQYF. CDR3 DNA: TGCGCCAGTCGAGACAGGGGCTCTAGCACAGATACGCAGTATTTT. The V gene is TRBV5-1, the J gene TRBJ2-3; TRBD1 matches at 8 bases. Germline trimming cut 8 bases from V and 0 bases from J; bases unmatched to any gene: 8. The CDR3 runs 15 residues. Germline assignment: CDR1 SGHRS and CDR2 YFSETQ.

The V call is TRBV7-2, the J call TRBJ1-6; TRBD1 matches 8 bases. V lost 5 bases, J lost 10 bases, and 10 bases stayed unmatched. From germline, CDR1 is SGHTA and CDR2 FQGNSA. This CDR3 contains 15 residues. Here the CDR3 reads CASSPRQGNGSPLHF. For the CDR3, the DNA is TGTGCCAGCAGCCCGCGACAGGGGAATGGATCACCCCTCCACTTT.

The V and J genes are TRBV5-1 and TRBJ2-5; D possibly uses TRBD1 or TRBD2 (6 bases each). Germline assignment: CDR1 SGHRS and CDR2 YFSETQ. The V end lost 7 bases, the J end lost 5 bases, and 12 bases lay between the germline ends. The CDR3 length is 12 residues. The CDR3, as DNA: TGCGCCAGCGCGGAGGGGGAGGAGACCCAGTACTTC. This gives the protein CASAEGEETQYF.

The V call is TRBV7-2, the J call TRBJ2-7; D is ambiguous. The germline CDR1 and CDR2 sequences are SGHTA and FQGNSA. The CDR3 length is 15 residues. The V end lost 4 bases, the J end lost 3 bases, and 16 bases lay between the germline ends. As DNA, the CDR3 is TGTGCCAGCAGCTCTTACCACTCAAACCACTACGAGCAGTACTTC. It codes for CASSSYHSNHYEQYF.

This rearrangement joins TRBV11-2 to TRBJ2-7, with D maybe TRBD2 (5 bases). CDR3 length equals 16 residues. Germline loops: CDR1 SGHAT, CDR2 FQNNGV. Trimming left V 5 bases short and J 0 bases short, with 17 bases between. This chain's CDR3 is CASSKRAGPNSYEQYF. The DNA of the CDR3 is TGTGCCAGCAGCAAAAGGGCGGGCCCTAACTCCTACGAGCAGTACTTC.

CDR3 coding DNA: TGTGCCAGCAGTTACGGCCGGAAACAAGAGACCCAGTACTTC. Protein sequence: CASSYGRKQETQYF. The rearrangement links TRBV6-5 to TRBJ2-5; no firm D call. V gave up 2 bases and J gave up 2 bases, with 9 bases separating them. This CDR3 has 14 residues. The germline CDR1 and CDR2 sequences are MNHEY and SVGAGI.

CDR3 nucleotide sequence: TGTGCCTGGAGTGTAGGCGCCCCTGGGGCCAACGTCCTGACTTTC. Translation: CAWSVGAPGANVLTF. The rearrangement joins TRBV30 to TRBJ2-6; no reliable D call. CDR3 length: 15 amino acids. Germline-derived CDR1 and CDR2 are GTSNPN and SVGIG (reference sequence). The ends were cut back, 0 bases at V and 2 bases at J, with 8 bases in the middle.

This clone was seen once. The CDR3 region is CAWSTILSPDTQYF. The CDR3 bases are TGTGCCTGGAGCACCATTCTCTCTCCAGATACGCAGTATTTT. The J gene is TRBJ2-3, the V gene TRBV30; no reliable D call. The CDR3 sequence is 14 residues long. V gave up 3 bases and J gave up 4 bases, with 14 bases separating them. Germline CDR1 GTSNPN, CDR2 SVGIG (reference sequence).

This chain joins TRBV19 and TRBJ2-7, with 7 bases aligning to TRBD1. The CDR3 covers 14 residues. Germline CDR1 reads LNHDA; CDR2 reads SQIVND (reference sequence). With V trimmed by 4 bases and J by 3 bases, 6 bases remained unmatched. The DNA of the CDR3 is TGTGCCAGTAGTACCACGGGACAGCTCTACGAGCAGTACTTC. Translating it yields CASSTTGQLYEQYF.

The chain carries TRBV6-1 and TRBJ1-6; D remains ambiguous. The CDR3 has 12 amino acids. Deletions cut 6 bases from V and 10 bases from J, with 10 bases between. CDR1 and CDR2 (germline): MNHNS, SASEGT. The DNA of the CDR3 is TGTGCCAGCAGCCATACAAGGTCACCCCTCCACTTT. Protein: CASSHTRSPLHF.